Shown below are 21 T cell receptor beta chains from a single sample sequenced in a study of blood T cell repertoires in COVID-19. Assay: immunoSEQ multiplex PCR; the TCRdb copy retains only in-frame clones and omits some. The table shows approximately 270,000 clones, with around 88% occurring only once. The sequencing input was peripheral blood. These receptors all come from a woman in her thirties with COVID-19, enrolled during active disease.

The sample holds one count of this clone. The chain couples TRBV10-1 to TRBJ1-5; D unclear. The germline CDR1 and CDR2 sequences are WNHNN and SYGVQD (reference sequence). The CDR3 spans 13 residues. Trimming left V 6 bases short and J 3 bases short, with 9 bases between. The CDR3 protein is CASSANHNQPQHF. DNA of the CDR3: TGCGCCAGCAGCGCTAATCACAATCAGCCCCAGCATTTT.

The chain links TRBV7-6 to TRBJ2-2; D may be TRBD2 (6 bases). Germline lookup yields CDR1 SGHVS and CDR2 FNYEAQ. V was trimmed by 6 bases and J by 7 bases, leaving 15 bases between them. CDR3 size: 14 residues. CDR3 bases: TGTGCCAGCAGTCCCGGGAGAAGAGGCGGGGAGCTGTTTTTT. Translation: CASSPGRRGGELFF.

The rearrangement links TRBV7-8 to TRBJ2-7; the D gene is possibly TRBD1 (5 bases). This CDR3 comprises 14 residues. V lost 2 bases and J 0 bases, leaving 8 bases between the germline ends. Germline V CDR1 and CDR2: SGHVS, FQNEAQ. The CDR3 is CASSLNRFSYEQYF. CDR3 nucleotide sequence: TGTGCCAGCAGCTTAAACAGGTTCTCCTACGAGCAGTACTTC.

This chain connects TRBV24-1 to TRBJ2-5, with 12 bases that match TRBD2. The germline V gene encodes CDR1 KGHDR and CDR2 SFDVKD. The CDR3 is made up of 17 amino acids. V gave up 4 bases and J gave up 2 bases; unmatched junction bases: 7. CDR3 sequence (DNA): TGTGCCACCAGTGAATCAACTAGCGGGGGGTCTCAAGAGACCCAGTACTTC. It specifies CATSESTSGGSQETQYF.

The chain employs TRBV5-1 and TRBJ2-3; TRBD1 might be the D (6 bases). Trimming left V 4 bases short and J 3 bases short, with 9 bases between. CDR3 length: 13 residues. Germline V gives CDR1 SGHRS, CDR2 YFSETQ. CDR3 loop: CASSATGTDTQYF. In DNA form, the CDR3 reads TGCGCCAGCAGCGCAACAGGGACAGATACGCAGTATTTT.

This sequence joins TRBV27 and TRBJ2-7; TRBD1 aligns across 7 bases. Germline trimming cut 5 bases from V and 3 bases from J; bases unmatched to any gene: 4. This CDR3 contains 13 residues. Per the germline V gene, CDR1 is MNHEY and CDR2 is SMNVEV (reference sequence). CDR3 sequence reads: CASSTDRSYEQYF. In DNA, the CDR3 is TGTGCCAGCAGTACGGACAGGAGCTACGAGCAGTACTTC.

This chain connects TRBV9 to TRBJ2-2; D is uncertain. V gave up 3 bases and J gave up 4 bases, with 13 bases separating them. Germline V gene data show CDR1 as SGDLS and CDR2 as YYNGEE. This CDR3 spans 15 amino acids. The CDR3: CASSDRRVGTGELFF. In DNA, the CDR3 is TGTGCCAGCAGCGATCGACGGGTAGGCACCGGGGAGCTGTTTTTT.

This chain connects TRBV10-3 to TRBJ2-7, with D perhaps matching TRBD2 (6 bases). The V end lost 10 bases, the J end lost 1 base, and 23 bases lay between the germline ends. Germline V gene data show CDR1 as ENHRY and CDR2 as SYGVKD. The CDR3 is 16 amino acids. DNA for the CDR3: TGTGCCACCTCCTCGGGACTCCTAAAACCATCCTACGAGCAGTACTTC. Its translation: CATSSGLLKPSYEQYF.

This clone was recorded only once. The chain recombines TRBV5-6 with TRBJ2-7; D not certain. Germline CDR1 reads SGHDT; CDR2 reads YYEEEE. The CDR3 is made up of 12 amino acids. Trimming shortened V by 5 bases and J by 0 bases, and 6 bases separated the two germline ends. CDR3 region: CASRGRSYEQYF. As DNA, the CDR3 is TGTGCCAGCAGGGGCCGCTCCTACGAGCAGTACTTC.

The chain joins TRBV5-4 to TRBJ2-7, with 7 bases that match TRBD1. Germline V gene sequence: CDR1 SGHNT, CDR2 YYREEE (reference sequence). The CDR3 is 14 residues long. J gave up 5 bases and V 1 base, and 6 bases lay outside the gene matches. The CDR3 is CASSLLAGGNEQYF. The CDR3 bases are TGTGCCAGCAGCTTGTTGGCAGGGGGAAACGAGCAGTACTTC.

V is TRBV5-5 and J is TRBJ2-7; a possible D gene is TRBD1 (5 bases). Trimming left V 4 bases short and J 2 bases short, with 10 bases between. Germline V gene data show CDR1 as SGHKS and CDR2 as YYEKEE (reference sequence). The CDR3 sequence is 13 residues long. The CDR3, as DNA: TGTGCCAGCAGCCCCTGGGGCACCTACGAGCAGTACGTC. Translated, it gives CASSPWGTYEQYV.

Note on this clone: This same CDR3 is encoded by further DNA sequences in the sample. The chain is built from TRBV11-3 and TRBJ2-3; 12 bases fit TRBD2. The CDR3 extends over 18 amino acids. Germline V gene lookup returns CDR1 SGHNT and CDR2 YENEEA. Trimming at V came to 4 bases and at J to 0 bases, leaving 8 bases not matched to a gene. The CDR3 DNA reads as TGTGCCAGCAGCTCCCGGACTAGCGGGGCCCCAAGCACAGATACGCAGTATTTT. This sequence encodes CASSSRTSGAPSTDTQYF. The whole variable domain, filled in from reference TRBV11-3 and TRBJ2-3, reads EAGVVQSPRYKIIEKKQPVAFWCNPISGHNTLYWYLQNLGQGPELLIRYENEEAVDDSQLPKDRFSAERLKGVDSTLKIQPAELGDSAVYLCASSSRTSGAPSTDTQYFGPGTRLTVL.

In nucleotides, the CDR3 is TGCGCCAGCAGCCCTAGTGGAGGACCTATACTGGGCTACACCTTC. Its protein product is CASSPSGGPILGYTF. V gene TRBV5-1 combines with J gene TRBJ1-2, with D hard to call. Trimming cost V 4 bases and J 8 bases, with 21 bases left between them. CDR3 size: 15 residues. Germline loops: CDR1 SGHRS, CDR2 YFSETQ. The variable domain in full, completed from reference TRBV5-1 and TRBJ1-2, reads KAGVTQTPRYLIKTRGQQVTLSCSPISGHRSVSWYQQTPGQGLQFLFEYFSETQRNKGNFPGRFSGRQFSNSRSEMNVSTLELGDSALYLCASSPSGGPILGYTFGSGTRLTVV.

The sample holds one count of this clone. The sample has other DNA sequences that encode this CDR3 too. The chain couples TRBV20-1 to TRBJ2-7; the D is unclear. The CDR3 length is 11 residues. CDR1 and CDR2 from the germline V gene are DFQATT and SNEGSKA (reference sequence). The V and J ends lost 3 bases and 3 bases respectively, with 6 bases between them. CDR3 DNA sequence: TGCAGTGCTAGCTCGGGCTACGAGCAGTACTTC. The encoded protein is CSASSGYEQYF.

The rearrangement uses TRBV7-2 and TRBJ2-2; 8 bases map to TRBD1. This CDR3 comprises 19 residues. The trim removed 2 bases at V and 5 bases at J, leaving 16 bases unmatched. Germline CDR1 SGHTA, CDR2 FQGNSA. The CDR3 region is CASSLRSTGQARRTGELFF. The CDR3 coding sequence is TGTGCCAGCAGCTTACGATCTACGGGACAGGCTCGTAGGACCGGGGAGCTGTTTTTT.

This clone was seen more than once but under ten times. The chain recombines TRBV10-2 with TRBJ1-1; D is unresolved. Trimming shortened V by 6 bases and J by 0 bases, and 8 bases separated the two germline ends. The CDR3 spans 13 residues. Germline-derived CDR1 and CDR2 are WSHSY and SAAADI. CDR3 bases: TGCGCCAGCAGCAGGAATATGAACACTGAAGCTTTCTTT. Protein sequence: CASSRNMNTEAFF.

The chain uses TRBV5-8 and TRBJ2-3, with 9 positions matching TRBD1. This CDR3 is built from 16 residues. The junction had 16 bases not matched to a gene; V was cut back by 6 bases and J by 8 bases. CDR1 is SGHTS, CDR2 YDEGEE, per germline. Written as DNA, the CDR3 is TGTGCCAGCACCAAGACCGGGACAGGGTCCGAGGGTACGCAGTATTTT. Translation gives CASTKTGTGSEGTQYF.

The chain uses TRBV11-3 and TRBJ2-1, with TRBD2 matching over 9 bases. Germline V lookup: CDR1 SGHNT, CDR2 YENEEA. The trim removed 3 bases at V and 2 bases at J, leaving 2 bases unmatched. The CDR3 runs to 15 residues. CDR3 in amino acids: CASSLAGGPYNEQFF. In DNA, the CDR3 is TGTGCCAGCAGCTTGGCGGGGGGGCCCTACAATGAGCAGTTCTTC.

The J gene is TRBJ1-3, the V gene TRBV11-2, with D possibly matching TRBD1 (6 bases). Germline CDR1 and CDR2: SGHAT and FQNNGV. Between the trimmed V and J ends, which lost 1 base and 3 bases, there was a span of 13 bases. The CDR3 extends over 16 amino acids. CDR3 DNA: TGTGCCAGCAGCTTAGGGGCCAGGGGCTATGGAAACACCATATATTTT. It encodes CASSLGARGYGNTIYF.

The genes are TRBV5-5 and TRBJ2-1; 8 nucleotides agree with TRBD2. The CDR3 is made up of 15 amino acids. Germline V gene data show CDR1 as SGHKS and CDR2 as YYEKEE (reference sequence). The V gene end was trimmed by 4 bases and the J gene end by 6 bases; junction bases not matched to a gene: 9. CDR3 amino acids: CASSPGLAWGNEQFF. The CDR3 region has the DNA TGTGCCAGCAGCCCAGGACTAGCTTGGGGCAATGAGCAGTTCTTC.

The genes are TRBV3-1 (or the pseudogene TRBV3-2) and TRBJ1-1; no reliable D call. The germline V and J ends were trimmed by 0 bases and 8 bases, with 13 bases remaining between them. Looked up from germline, CDR1 is LGHDT and CDR2 is YNNKEL (reference sequence). The CDR3 extends over 14 amino acids. The CDR3 protein is CASSQDPYTLEAFF. Written as DNA, the CDR3 is TGTGCCAGCAGCCAAGATCCTTATACACTAGAAGCTTTCTTT.